This TCR beta chain was sequenced in a study of control samples from healthy donors and cancer patients. Only in-frame clones appear in the TCRdb table, and some are missing; sequencing was by immunoSEQ multiplex PCR. The table includes about 15,000 clones, 70% to 80% detected once. The CDR3 sequence is 16 residues long. The J segment lost 0 bases and the V segment lost 4 bases, leaving 3 bases of the junction unmatched. Germline CDR1 MNHNY, CDR2 SVGAGI (reference sequence). J is TRBJ2-3 and V is TRBV6-6; the match to TRBD2 covers 11 bases. The sample comprised formalin-fixed, paraffin-embedded tissue. The sequence came from a female donor with lung cancer. Here the CDR3 DNA reads TGTGCCAGCAGTTCGGGACTAGCGGCTAGCACAGATACGCAGTATTTT. Residues: CASSSGLAASTDTQYF.